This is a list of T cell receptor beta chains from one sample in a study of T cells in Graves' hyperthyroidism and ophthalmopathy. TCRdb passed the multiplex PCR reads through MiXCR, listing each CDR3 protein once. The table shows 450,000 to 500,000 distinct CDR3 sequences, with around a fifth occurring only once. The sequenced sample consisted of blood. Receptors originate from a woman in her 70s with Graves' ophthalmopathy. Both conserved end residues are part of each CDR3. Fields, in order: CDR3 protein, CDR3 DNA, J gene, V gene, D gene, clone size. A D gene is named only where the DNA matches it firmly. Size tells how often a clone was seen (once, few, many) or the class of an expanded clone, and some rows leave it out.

CDR3aa: CSASIPSGTDTQYF
CDR3nt: TGCAGTGCTAGTATCCCTAGCGGCACAGATACGCAGTATTTT
j_gene: TRBJ2-3
v_gene: TRBV20-1
d_gene: -
abundance: many

CDR3aa: CASSPVDGAEAFF
CDR3nt: TGTGCCAGCAGCCCGGTAGACGGAGCTGAAGCTTTCTTT
j_gene: TRBJ1-1
v_gene: TRBV7-9
d_gene: -
abundance: few

CDR3aa: CSASRRGPNQPQHF
CDR3nt: TGCAGTGCTAGCCGGAGGGGCCCCAATCAGCCCCAGCATTTT
j_gene: TRBJ1-5
v_gene: TRBV20-1
d_gene: -
abundance: -

CDR3aa: CASSVDGTGREQYF
CDR3nt: TGTGCCAGCAGCGTAGACGGGACAGGGCGCGAGCAGTACTTC
j_gene: TRBJ2-7
v_gene: TRBV9
d_gene: TRBD1
abundance: few

CDR3aa: CASSPDWGLYNEQFF
CDR3nt: TGTGCCAGCAGCCCAGACTGGGGTTTGTACAATGAGCAGTTCTTC
j_gene: TRBJ2-1
v_gene: TRBV7-2
d_gene: -
abundance: many

CDR3aa: CSARDQGALNYGYTF
CDR3nt: TGCAGTGCTAGAGATCAGGGGGCGCTCAACTATGGCTACACCTTC
j_gene: TRBJ1-2
v_gene: TRBV20-1
d_gene: TRBD1
abundance: -

CDR3aa: CASSAPGQIQETQYF
CDR3nt: TGCGCCAGCAGTGCCCCGGGACAGATCCAAGAGACCCAGTACTTC
j_gene: TRBJ2-5
v_gene: TRBV10-1
d_gene: TRBD1
abundance: few

CDR3aa: CASSLSSLTGGNEKLFF
CDR3nt: TGTGCCAGCAGCCTTTCATCTCTGACAGGAGGTAATGAAAAACTGTTTTTT
j_gene: TRBJ1-4
v_gene: TRBV3-1
d_gene: -
abundance: -

CDR3aa: CASPEGAASGFYNEQFF
CDR3nt: TGTGCCAGCCCCGAAGGGGCGGCTAGCGGGTTCTACAATGAGCAGTTCTTC
j_gene: TRBJ2-1
v_gene: TRBV2
d_gene: TRBD2
abundance: -

CDR3aa: CASSLRTDTQYF
CDR3nt: TGTGCCAGCAGTTTACGCACAGATACGCAGTATTTT
j_gene: TRBJ2-3
v_gene: TRBV5-1
d_gene: -
abundance: many

CDR3aa: CASSLASGVYNEQFF
CDR3nt: TGTGCCAGCAGCTTGGCTAGCGGGGTTTACAATGAGCAGTTCTTC
j_gene: TRBJ2-1
v_gene: TRBV7-9
d_gene: TRBD2
abundance: many

CDR3aa: CASIKTGGRNTGELFF
CDR3nt: TGTGCCAGCATCAAAACGGGAGGGAGGAACACCGGGGAGCTGTTTTTT
j_gene: TRBJ2-2
v_gene: TRBV3-1
d_gene: TRBD2
abundance: few

CDR3aa: CASSVAAGSDGYTF
CDR3nt: TGTGCCAGCAGCGTAGCTGCAGGGTCGGATGGCTACACCTTC
j_gene: TRBJ1-2
v_gene: TRBV9
d_gene: -
abundance: few

CDR3aa: CASSINRDEDGYTF
CDR3nt: TGTGCCAGTAGTATTAACAGGGATGAGGATGGCTACACCTTC
j_gene: TRBJ1-2
v_gene: TRBV19
d_gene: -
abundance: -

CDR3aa: CASSSGIWGYGYTF
CDR3nt: TGTGCCAGCAGCTCCGGAATTTGGGGCTATGGCTACACCTTC
j_gene: TRBJ1-2
v_gene: TRBV7-2
d_gene: -
abundance: few

CDR3aa: CASSPGHSMGGSIQYF
CDR3nt: TGTGCCAGCAGTCCAGGGCATTCCATGGGGGGGTCCATTCAGTACTTC
j_gene: TRBJ2-4
v_gene: TRBV2
d_gene: TRBD2
abundance: -

CDR3aa: CASSPTLAKRLYNEQFF
CDR3nt: TGCGCCAGCAGCCCAACTCTAGCCAAGCGTCTCTACAATGAGCAGTTCTTC
j_gene: TRBJ2-1
v_gene: TRBV5-1
d_gene: -
abundance: few

CDR3aa: CASSQDSGINTGELFF
CDR3nt: TGTGCCAGCAGCCAAGATTCGGGAATTAACACCGGGGAGCTGTTTTTT
j_gene: TRBJ2-2
v_gene: TRBV4-2
d_gene: -
abundance: -

CDR3aa: CASSLLGARNSPLHF
CDR3nt: TGTGCCAGCAGTTTATTGGGTGCGAGGAATTCACCCCTTCACTTT
j_gene: TRBJ1-6
v_gene: TRBV27
d_gene: -
abundance: -

CDR3aa: CASSIDGRQTGHSEETQYF
CDR3nt: TGTGCCAGTAGTATAGATGGCCGTCAGACCGGACACTCAGAAGAGACCCAGTACTTC
j_gene: TRBJ2-5
v_gene: TRBV19
d_gene: -
abundance: -

CDR3aa: CASSLKWEQFF
CDR3nt: TGTGCCAGCAGTTTAAAGTGGGAGCAGTTCTTC
j_gene: TRBJ2-1
v_gene: TRBV12-3/TRBV12-4
d_gene: -
abundance: -

CDR3aa: CASSQDMGFIQSYNEQFF
CDR3nt: TGTGCCAGCAGCCAAGATATGGGCTTCATCCAATCCTACAATGAGCAGTTCTTC
j_gene: TRBJ2-1
v_gene: TRBV3-1
d_gene: -
abundance: -

CDR3aa: CASPGSNSGNTIYF
CDR3nt: TGTGCCAGTCCGGGCAGCAACTCTGGAAACACCATATATTTT
j_gene: TRBJ1-3
v_gene: TRBV7-9
d_gene: -
abundance: -

CDR3aa: CAISSGYEETQYF
CDR3nt: TGTGCCATATCCAGCGGCTACGAAGAGACCCAGTACTTC
j_gene: TRBJ2-5
v_gene: TRBV10-3
d_gene: -
abundance: many

CDR3aa: CASSIGAYGANVLTF
CDR3nt: TGTGCCAGCAGTATAGGGGCGTATGGGGCCAACGTCCTGACTTTC
j_gene: TRBJ2-6
v_gene: TRBV28
d_gene: -
abundance: few

CDR3aa: CSARTSAKQFF
CDR3nt: TGCAGTGCTAGGACTAGCGCGAAGCAGTTCTTC
j_gene: TRBJ2-1
v_gene: TRBV20-1
d_gene: TRBD2
abundance: many

CDR3aa: CASSQPGQGFYEQYF
CDR3nt: TGTGCCAGCAGTCAACCGGGACAGGGGTTTTACGAGCAGTACTTC
j_gene: TRBJ2-7
v_gene: TRBV28
d_gene: TRBD1
abundance: many

CDR3aa: CASSQSRGYASNQPQHF
CDR3nt: TGTGCCAGCAGCCAGAGCAGGGGTTATGCGAGCAATCAGCCCCAGCATTTT
j_gene: TRBJ1-5
v_gene: TRBV6-1
d_gene: -
abundance: few

CDR3aa: CSAPIPSRSGNTIYF
CDR3nt: TGCAGTGCCCCAATACCTTCCCGCTCTGGAAACACCATATATTTT
j_gene: TRBJ1-3
v_gene: TRBV20-1
d_gene: -
abundance: -

CDR3aa: CSAAGTESEKLFF
CDR3nt: TGCAGTGCGGCCGGGACAGAGAGTGAAAAACTGTTTTTT
j_gene: TRBJ1-4
v_gene: TRBV20-1
d_gene: TRBD1
abundance: few